In this sample, the clone carrying this TCR beta chain turned up once. Its antigen is not known. The Oncomine TCR Beta short-read assay was applied to DNA of cultured CD4+ T cells. Each CDR3 protein gets one entry after TCRdb re-called the PCR reads with MiXCR. The sample has approximately 13,000 distinct CDR3 sequences; about 72% are singletons. Stated treatment: roughly 10-day PBMC culture with coronavirus spike peptide pools or control peptides (ViraFEST assay). After being plated at over 1.5 million per well, PBMCs were cultured with approximately 9.9 IU/ml IL-2 and approximately 10 ug/ml peptide pools. The entry originates in a study of vaccination and CD4 T cells after COVID-19. General study results and limits: Convalescent patient numbers were relatively low, with no early post-infection timepoints.

The receptor was isolated from a human donor who had recovered from COVID-19. The sample taken for sequencing was CD4+ T cells from blood, cultured in vitro.

The CDR3 coding sequence is TGTGCCAGCAGCGAAACGATGGAGGGCTACACCTTC. Residues: CASSETMEGYTF. The chain combines TRBV7-9 with TRBJ1-2; D gene unclear. V lost 5 bases and J lost 8, with 12 bases in between. CDR1 is SEHNR, CDR2 FQNEAQ, per germline (reference sequence). The CDR3 spans 12 residues.